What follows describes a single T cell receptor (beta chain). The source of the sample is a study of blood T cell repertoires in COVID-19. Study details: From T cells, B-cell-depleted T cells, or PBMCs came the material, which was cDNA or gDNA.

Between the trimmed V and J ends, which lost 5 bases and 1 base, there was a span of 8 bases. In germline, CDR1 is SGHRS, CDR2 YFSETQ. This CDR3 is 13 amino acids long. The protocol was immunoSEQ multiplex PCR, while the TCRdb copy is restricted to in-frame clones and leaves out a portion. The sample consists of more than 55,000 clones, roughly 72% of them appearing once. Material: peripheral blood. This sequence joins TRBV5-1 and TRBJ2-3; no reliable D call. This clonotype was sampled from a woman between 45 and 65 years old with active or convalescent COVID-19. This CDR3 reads CASRSVGTDTQYF. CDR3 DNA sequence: TGCGCCAGCAGATCGGTAGGCACAGATACGCAGTATTTT.